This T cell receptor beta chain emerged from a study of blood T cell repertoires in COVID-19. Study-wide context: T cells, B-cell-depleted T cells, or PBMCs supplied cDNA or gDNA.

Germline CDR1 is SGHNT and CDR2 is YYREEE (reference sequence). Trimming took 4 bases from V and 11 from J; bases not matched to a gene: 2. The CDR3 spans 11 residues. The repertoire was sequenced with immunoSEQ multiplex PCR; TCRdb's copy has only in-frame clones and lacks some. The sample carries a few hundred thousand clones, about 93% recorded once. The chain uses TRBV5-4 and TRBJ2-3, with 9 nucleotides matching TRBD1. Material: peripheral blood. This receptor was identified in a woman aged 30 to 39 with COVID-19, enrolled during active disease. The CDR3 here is CASSPGQGQYF. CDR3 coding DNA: TGTGCCAGCAGCCCGGGACAGGGGCAGTATTTT.